This TCR beta chain was recovered during a study of cytomegalovirus exposure and HLA in healthy donors. Whole-study context: About 85 million unique TCRs from HLA-typed donors were held in an early release of data. Study-wide results and limits: Apparent HLA restriction characterized most CMV-associated TCR beta chains in a later analysis.

On this clone itself: Its antigen is not known.

PCR used 60 Vbeta primers and 13 Jbeta primers. The method was immunoSEQ multiplex PCR; TCRdb's version includes in-frame clones alone and lacks a portion of them. The sample contains around 50,000 clones, 70% to 85% of which appear only once. Specimen: PBMCs. The TCR originated in a man aged 50-60 years in good health and CMV-seronegative.

The CDR3 DNA is TGTGCCAGCAAGGGCGGGGCCGGTTACGAGCAGTACTTC. Protein sequence: CASKGGAGYEQYF. The V call is TRBV2, the J call TRBJ2-7; possibly TRBD2 for D (6 bases). Germline V gives CDR1 SNHLY, CDR2 FYNNEI. CDR3 length: 13 amino acids. Trimming removed 7 bases at V and 4 bases at J, with 14 bases between.